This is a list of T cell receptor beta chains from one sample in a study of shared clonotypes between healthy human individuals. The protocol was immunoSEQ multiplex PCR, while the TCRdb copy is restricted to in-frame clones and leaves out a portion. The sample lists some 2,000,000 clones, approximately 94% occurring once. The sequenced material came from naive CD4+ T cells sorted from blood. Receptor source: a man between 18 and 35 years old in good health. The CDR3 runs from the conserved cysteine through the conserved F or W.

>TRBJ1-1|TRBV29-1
CSAIQGASSEAFF
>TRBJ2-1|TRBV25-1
CASSARGFYNEQFF
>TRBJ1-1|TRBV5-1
CASSLGTGVGIGTEAFF
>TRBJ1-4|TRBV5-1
CASSLGRQEKLFF
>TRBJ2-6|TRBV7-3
CASSLIAGTGGSGANVLTF
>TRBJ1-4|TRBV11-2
CASSLDGLANEKLFF
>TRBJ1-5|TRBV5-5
CASSQGGSINQPQHF
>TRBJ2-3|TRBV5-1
CASSLASRISTDTQYF
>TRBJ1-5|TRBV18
CASSPMGASNQPQHF
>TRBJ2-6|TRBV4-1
CASSQGQGPGANVLTF
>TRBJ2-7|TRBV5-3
CARSLVTAGEQYF
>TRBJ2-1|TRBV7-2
CASSLLISGGNEQFF
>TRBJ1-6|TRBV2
CASSGGYSYNSPLHF
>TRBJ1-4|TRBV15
CATSRRITGNEKLFF
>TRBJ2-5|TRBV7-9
CASSRLAGAQETQYF
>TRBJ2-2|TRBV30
CAWSVFGLAGGRTGELFF
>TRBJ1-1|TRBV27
CASSAPGRPLGTEAFF
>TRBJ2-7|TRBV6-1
CASSDTRLPYEQYF
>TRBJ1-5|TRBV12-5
CASGLVRLGDRGVGSNQPQHF
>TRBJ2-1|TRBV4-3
CASSQDRWALARFF
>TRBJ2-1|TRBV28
CASRDTSGGAFEQFF